This passage covers 9 T cell receptor beta chains from one sample sequenced in a study of cytomegalovirus exposure and HLA in healthy donors. Only in-frame clones appear in the TCRdb table, and some are missing; sequencing was by immunoSEQ multiplex PCR. This table has about 170,000 clones, approximately 89% appearing once. Sequencing was performed on PBMCs. These receptors came from a man younger than 35 in good health and CMV-seropositive.

This clone was observed a handful of times. The rearrangement links TRBV19 to TRBJ1-2; TRBD1 matches 9 bases. The CDR3 runs 17 residues. V was clipped by 2 bases and J by 6 bases; unmatched bases: 13. Looked up from germline, CDR1 is LNHDA and CDR2 is SQIVND (reference sequence). The CDR3 DNA sequence: TGTGCCAGTAGTATAAAGATGGGACAGGGATGGATGGATGGCTACACCTTC. It translates to CASSIKMGQGWMDGYTF.

V and J are TRBV6-5 and TRBJ2-7; D may be TRBD2 (6 bases). Germline-derived CDR1 and CDR2 are MNHEY and SVGAGI. The CDR3 is 15 amino acids. V was clipped by 6 bases and J by 2 bases, with 17 bases between them. Here the CDR3 reads CASSPSRAGPYEQYF. DNA for the CDR3: TGTGCCAGCAGCCCCTCAAGGGCGGGGCCCTACGAGCAGTACTTC.

The genes are TRBV27 and TRBJ2-1; the match to TRBD1 covers 7 bases. Germline trimming cut 4 bases from V and 7 bases from J; bases unmatched to any gene: 7. Germline V gives CDR1 MNHEY, CDR2 SMNVEV (reference sequence). The CDR3 extends over 14 amino acids. In nucleotides, the CDR3 is TGTGCCAGCAGTTCTCATCCACAGGGGAATGAGCAGTTCTTC. Its translation: CASSSHPQGNEQFF.

The chain carries TRBV5-1 and TRBJ2-3, with a weak D call TRBD2 (5 bases). CDR1 and CDR2 (germline): SGHRS, YFSETQ. Trimming took off 1 base at V and 2 bases at J, with 17 bases between the two ends. The CDR3 has 17 residues. The CDR3 region is CASSLKVERLITDTQYF. The CDR3, as DNA: TGCGCCAGCAGCTTGAAAGTCGAGCGGCTTATCACAGATACGCAGTATTTT.

V usage is TRBV21-1 and J usage is TRBJ2-7; TRBD1 reflects the table's D call only, with no check against the DNA. TRBV21-1 is shown as a pseudogene. This CDR3 is built from 17 residues. Here the CDR3 reads CASSKALSTGGSYEQYF. The CDR3 nucleotides read TGTGCCAGCAGCAAAGCGCTTTCGACAGGGGGCTCCTACGAGCAGTACTTC.

The V gene is TRBV19, the J gene TRBJ1-5; no definite D call. V was shortened by 7 bases and J by 0 bases, with 10 bases between the two germline ends. The CDR3 sequence is 14 residues long. CDR1 and CDR2 (germline): LNHDA, SQIVND (reference sequence). The CDR3 sequence is CASKQSISNQPQHF. DNA of the CDR3: TGTGCCAGTAAACAGTCTATTAGCAATCAGCCCCAGCATTTT.

The V call is TRBV6-1, the J call TRBJ1-2; D unclear. Looked up from germline, CDR1 is MNHNS and CDR2 is SASEGT. Deletions cut 1 base from V and 5 bases from J, with 11 bases between. The CDR3 is 14 amino acids. CDR3 in DNA: TGTGCCAGCAGTGAAGGTGGCCTCAAATATGGCTACACCTTC. Its translation is CASSEGGLKYGYTF.

The chain uses TRBV7-9 and TRBJ2-7; tentatively, D is TRBD2 (5 bases). Germline CDR1 is SEHNR and CDR2 is FQNEAQ (reference sequence). The V end lost 0 bases, the J end lost 0 bases, and 12 bases lay between the germline ends. This CDR3 region has 16 residues. The DNA of the CDR3 is TGTGCCAGCAGCTTAGCTGAGGGTCTAAGCTCCTACGAGCAGTACTTC. It is translated as CASSLAEGLSSYEQYF.

The rearrangement links TRBV7-2 to TRBJ1-5, with no clear D. Per the germline V gene, CDR1 is SGHTA and CDR2 is FQGNSA. Trimming cost V 5 bases and J 1 base, with 18 bases left between them. The CDR3 sequence is 17 residues long. Here the CDR3 DNA reads TGTGCCAGCAGCACCCAAAAAACCGGTTTGAGCAATCAGCCCCAGCATTTT. It specifies CASSTQKTGLSNQPQHF.